This is a list of T cell receptor beta chains from one sample in a study of CD8 T cells in ankylosing spondylitis. TCRdb re-called the 5' RACE reads through MiXCR, storing one row per CDR3 protein. The data hold 350,000 to 450,000 distinct CDR3 sequences, with around 20% observed a single time. Sequenced input: blood, either unsorted or a sorted T cell fraction (not recorded which). The receptor source for this set is a male donor with ankylosing spondylitis or in good health (not recorded which). Both conserved end residues are part of each CDR3. The order of the fields is J gene, clone size, V gene, D gene, CDR3 DNA, CDR3 protein. D genes are given only for firm matches. Only some rows state a clone size, as once, few, many or a class for expanded clones.

TRBJ2-1	few	TRBV12-3/TRBV12-4	-	TGTGCCAGCAACCCGTGGCCGGTTGGGGTAAATGAGCAGTTCTTC	CASNPWPVGVNEQFF
TRBJ2-2	-	TRBV6-5	-	TGTGCCAGCAGTTACGGGGCGGAGGCCAACACCGGGGAGCTGTTTTTT	CASSYGAEANTGELFF
TRBJ2-1	-	TRBV12-3/TRBV12-4	-	TGTGCCAGCAGTGTGGACAGTACGGAGCAGTTCTTC	CASSVDSTEQFF
TRBJ2-1	few	TRBV4-2	TRBD2	TGTGCCAGCAGCCACCTAGCGGGGGGGCCGAATGAGCAGTTCTTC	CASSHLAGGPNEQFF
TRBJ2-4	-	TRBV6-2/TRBV6-3	-	TGTGCCAGCAGTCTCCTAGGACAGCTAGCCAAAAACATTCAGTACTTC	CASSLLGQLAKNIQYF
TRBJ2-1	few	TRBV7-6	TRBD2	TGTGCCAGCAGCTTCGAGACTAGCGGGGGGTCGTACAATGAGCAGTTCTTC	CASSFETSGGSYNEQFF
TRBJ2-2	few	TRBV29-1	-	TGCGGTGTGACTTTGAACACCGGGGAGCTGTTTTTT	CGVTLNTGELFF
TRBJ2-5	many	TRBV25-1	-	TGTGCCAGCAGTGCCAGGAGGTCCCAAGAGACCCAGTACTTC	CASSARRSQETQYF
TRBJ2-3	few	TRBV4-1	-	TGCGCCAGCAGCCAAGAGTCGGTTGTAACAGATACGCAGTATTTT	CASSQESVVTDTQYF
TRBJ2-1	-	TRBV7-8	-	TGTGCCAGCAGCTTAGCCGGCAGATACAATGAGCAGTTCTTC	CASSLAGRYNEQFF
TRBJ2-1	few	TRBV4-2	TRBD2	TGTGCCAGCAGCGGAGTAGCGGGGGGGACCGAGCAGTTCTTC	CASSGVAGGTEQFF
TRBJ2-2	few	TRBV20-1	TRBD1	TGCAGTGCTCTCCGGGACAGGAACACCGGGGAGCTGTTTTTT	CSALRDRNTGELFF
TRBJ1-2	many	TRBV12-3/TRBV12-4	-	TGTGCCAGCAGTTGGGGGACTACTAACTATGGCTACACCTTC	CASSWGTTNYGYTF
TRBJ2-5	few	TRBV24-1	TRBD2	TGTGCCACCAGTGATATGGTAGCGGGGGCGTCCCGAGAGACCCAGTACTTC	CATSDMVAGASRETQYF
TRBJ2-7	-	TRBV4-1	-	TGCGCCAGCAGCCAAGGGGACGACAGCGACGAGCAGTACTTC	CASSQGDDSDEQYF
TRBJ2-5	-	TRBV20-1	-	TGCAGTGCTAGAGACACAGCGGTAGGGAGGACCCAGTACTTC	CSARDTAVGRTQYF